These T cell receptor beta chains were read from a single sample in a study of CD8+ T cells in alopecia areata. Sequencing used immunoSEQ multiplex PCR; TCRdb keeps in-frame clones, though not all of them. The sample gives about 70,000 clones, roughly 30% of which show up once; about 15% is in the top ten. The material sequenced was CD8+ T cells sorted from blood, taken at week 4, from a patient treated with tofacitinib. The receptor source for this set is a human donor with alopecia areata. The CDR3 runs from the conserved cysteine through the conserved F or W. The order of the fields is clone size, J gene, CDR3 length, V gene, D gene, CDR3 DNA, CDR3 protein. The D gene is left open where the match is weak. Where a row states a size, it is once, few, many or the class of an expanded clone; other rows omit it.

>-|TRBJ2-3|15|TRBV15|-
TGTGCCACCAGCACCCGACAGACAGCCACAGATACGCAGTATTTT
CATSTRQTATDTQYF
>-|TRBJ2-3|15|TRBV2|-
TGTGCCAGCAGTGACAGGGTAGGACTGGGAGATACGCAGTATTTT
CASSDRVGLGDTQYF
>-|TRBJ2-7|15|TRBV4-1|-
TGCGCCAGCAGCCAAGAAGCGGAGCGTCCCTACGAGCAGTACTTC
CASSQEAERPYEQYF
>-|TRBJ2-3|14|TRBV5-1|-
TGCGCCAGCAGCTTGGGGAGGTTCACAGATACGCAGTATTTT
CASSLGRFTDTQYF
>few|TRBJ2-5|15|TRBV6-5|TRBD2
TGTGCCAGCAGTGCTAGCGGGAGATCCCTAGAGACCCAGTACTTC
CASSASGRSLETQYF
>-|TRBJ1-1|14|TRBV30|-
TGTGCCTGGAGTGTTGGGCCCGGGAACACTGAAGCTTTCTTT
CAWSVGPGNTEAFF
>-|TRBJ2-1|12|TRBV27|-
TGTGCCAGCAGCCTAGTGGGAAATGAGCAGTTCTTC
CASSLVGNEQFF
>few|TRBJ1-2|15|TRBV15|-
TGTGCCACCAGCAGAGTTCTTGGCAGGGCCTATGGCTACACCTTC
CATSRVLGRAYGYTF
>-|TRBJ2-7|15|TRBV27|TRBD1
TGTGCCAGCAGCGAAAGACAGGGTCGTTCCTACGAGCAGTACTTC
CASSERQGRSYEQYF
>few|TRBJ1-1|15|TRBV6-5|-
TGTGCCAGCAGTTATTTCGGACGGGAGAACACTGAAGCTTTCTTT
CASSYFGRENTEAFF
>-|TRBJ1-5|13|TRBV6-5|-
TGTGCCAGCAGGCAGAGGGAGAATCAGCCCCAGCATTTT
CASRQRENQPQHF
>-|TRBJ2-7|12|TRBV27|-
TGTGCCAGCGGAGAAGTCGGGTACGAGCAGTACTTC
CASGEVGYEQYF
>few|TRBJ2-7|16|TRBV11-2|-
TGTGCCAGCAGCTTGTACCCAGCAACGAGGGAATTGGTGCAGTACTTC
CASSLYPATRELVQYF
>few|TRBJ2-1|13|TRBV29-1|TRBD2
TGCAGCGTTTACTTTAGCGGGAGCTATGAGCAGTTCTTC
CSVYFSGSYEQFF
>few|TRBJ1-1|16|TRBV5-1|-
TGCGCCAGCAGCTTGGCCAGTGGACAGAGAGACACTGAAGCTTTCTTT
CASSLASGQRDTEAFF
>few|TRBJ1-2|15|TRBV5-6|TRBD1
TGTGCCAGCAGTATTCGTGGACAGGGCACCTATGGCTACACCTTC
CASSIRGQGTYGYTF
>-|TRBJ1-5|16|TRBV30|-
TGTGCCTGGAGTGTACGGGGAGATAGACGCAATCAGCCCCAGCATTTT
CAWSVRGDRRNQPQHF
>-|TRBJ2-2|12|TRBV29-1|-
TGCAGCGGACAGCCGGGCACCGGGGAGCTGTTTTTT
CSGQPGTGELFF
>few|TRBJ1-2|12|TRBV30|TRBD1
TGTGCCTGGGACAGGGTGGGAAATGGCTACACCTTC
CAWDRVGNGYTF
>-|TRBJ1-2|16|TRBV15|-
TGTGCCACCAGCAGTGGTCGGACAGACCTTAACTATGGCTACACCTTC
CATSSGRTDLNYGYTF
>many|TRBJ1-1|11|TRBV4-2|-
TGTGCCAGCAGCCAAGGGGGGGAAGCTTTCTTT
CASSQGGEAFF
>-|TRBJ2-4|18|TRBV18|TRBD2
TGTGCCAGCTCACACGTGGAGCGGGGAAATTTAGCCAAAAACATTCAGTACTTC
CASSHVERGNLAKNIQYF
>-|TRBJ1-2|14|TRBV29-1|-
TGCAGCGTTGTGGGCAGGGGAATAAACTATGGCTACACCTTC
CSVVGRGINYGYTF
>few|TRBJ2-2|16|TRBV9|TRBD2
TGTGCCAGCAGCGCTAGCGGGAGGGCCAACACCGGGGAGCTGTTTTTT
CASSASGRANTGELFF
>once|TRBJ1-1|13|TRBV19|-
TGTGCCAGCGCAGGGTTCATGAACACTGAAGCTTTCTTT
CASAGFMNTEAFF
>-|TRBJ2-2|15|TRBV27|TRBD2
TGTGCCAGCAGAATCTTTAGCGGGAGTGGGGGGGAGCTGTTTTTT
CASRIFSGSGGELFF
>few|TRBJ2-7|10|TRBV20-1|-
TGCAGTGCTAGGGGGGACGAGCAGTACTTC
CSARGDEQYF
>-|TRBJ2-7|12|TRBV29-1|TRBD1
TGCAGCGTTGTTGAAGGGGGCCACGAGCAGTACTTC
CSVVEGGHEQYF